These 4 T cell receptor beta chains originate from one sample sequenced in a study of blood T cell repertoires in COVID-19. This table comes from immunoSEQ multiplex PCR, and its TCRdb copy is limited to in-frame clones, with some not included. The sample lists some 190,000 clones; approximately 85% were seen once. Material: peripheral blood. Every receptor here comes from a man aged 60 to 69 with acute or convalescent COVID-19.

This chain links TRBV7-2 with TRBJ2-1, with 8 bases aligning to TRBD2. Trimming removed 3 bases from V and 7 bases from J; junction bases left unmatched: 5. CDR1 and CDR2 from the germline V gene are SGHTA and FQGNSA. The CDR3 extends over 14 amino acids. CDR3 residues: CASSLTGGKNEQFF. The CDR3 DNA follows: TGTGCCAGCAGCTTGACGGGAGGGAAGAATGAGCAGTTCTTC.

In nucleotides, the CDR3 is TGTGCCAGCAGCTCCCAGGGATCTCAGCCCCAGCATTTT. Amino acid sequence: CASSSQGSQPQHF. The J gene is TRBJ1-5, the V gene TRBV28; maybe TRBD1 (5 bases). Germline V gene data show CDR1 as MDHEN and CDR2 as SYDVKM. Trimming took off 6 bases at V and 6 bases at J, with 12 bases between the two ends. CDR3 size: 13 residues.

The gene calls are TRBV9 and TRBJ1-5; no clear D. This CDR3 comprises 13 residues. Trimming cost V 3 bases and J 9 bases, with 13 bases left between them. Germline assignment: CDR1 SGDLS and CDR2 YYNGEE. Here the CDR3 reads CASSAQGRPPQHF. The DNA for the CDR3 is TGTGCCAGCAGCGCACAAGGGAGGCCGCCCCAGCATTTT.

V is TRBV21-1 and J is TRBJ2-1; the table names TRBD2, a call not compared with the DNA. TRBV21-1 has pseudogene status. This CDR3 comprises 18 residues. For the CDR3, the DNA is TGTGCCAGCAGCAAAGACCCCCCCGCGCGGGAGGGTGTTAATGAGCAGTTCTTC. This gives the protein CASSKDPPAREGVNEQFF.